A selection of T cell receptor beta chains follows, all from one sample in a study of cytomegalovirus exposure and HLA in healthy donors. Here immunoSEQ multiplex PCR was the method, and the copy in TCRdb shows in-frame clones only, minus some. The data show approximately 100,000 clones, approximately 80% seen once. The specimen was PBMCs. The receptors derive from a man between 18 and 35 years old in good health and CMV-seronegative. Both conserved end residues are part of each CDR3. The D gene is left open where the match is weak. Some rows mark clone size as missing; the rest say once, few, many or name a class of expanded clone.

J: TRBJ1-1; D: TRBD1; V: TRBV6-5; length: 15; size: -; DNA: TGTGCCAGCAGTCCTTTGACAGGGGGCGGCACTGAAGCTTTCTTT; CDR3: CASSPLTGGGTEAFF
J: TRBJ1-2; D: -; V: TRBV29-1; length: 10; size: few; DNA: TGCAGCGTTGACACAGCTGGCTACACCTTC; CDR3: CSVDTAGYTF
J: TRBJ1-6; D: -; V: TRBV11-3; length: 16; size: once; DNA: TGTGCCAGCCTCTTTTGGGCCAGCTTAACTAATTCACCCCTCCACTTT; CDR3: CASLFWASLTNSPLHF
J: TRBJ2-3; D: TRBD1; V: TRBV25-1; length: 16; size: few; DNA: TGTGCCAGCAGTCTCGGGACAGTCACTAGCACAGATACGCAGTATTTT; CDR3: CASSLGTVTSTDTQYF
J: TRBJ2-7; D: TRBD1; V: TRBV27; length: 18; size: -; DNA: TGTGCCAGCAGTTTATCCTACCCTTCCGGACAGGGGGCGTACGAGCAGTACTTC; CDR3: CASSLSYPSGQGAYEQYF
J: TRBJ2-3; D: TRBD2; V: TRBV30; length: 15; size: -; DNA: TGTGCCTGGAATCCCGGGGGGGGGCTTGCAGATACGCAGTATTTT; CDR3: CAWNPGGGLADTQYF
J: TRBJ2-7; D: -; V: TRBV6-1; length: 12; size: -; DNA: TGTGCCAGCACCCTGCGATGGTACGAGCAGTACTTC; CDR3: CASTLRWYEQYF
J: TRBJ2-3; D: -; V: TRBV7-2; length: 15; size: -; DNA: TGTGCCAGCAGCTTATCGCGGGGAAGCACAGATACGCAGTATTTT; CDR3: CASSLSRGSTDTQYF
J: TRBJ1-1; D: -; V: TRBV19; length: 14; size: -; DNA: TGTGCCAGTAGTATTTTCGGGGGTCGGACTGAAGCTTTCTTT; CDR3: CASSIFGGRTEAFF
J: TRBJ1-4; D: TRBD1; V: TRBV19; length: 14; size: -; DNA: TGTGCCAGTATGGGGACAGGGGCGGCTGGGAAACTGTTTTTT; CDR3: CASMGTGAAGKLFF
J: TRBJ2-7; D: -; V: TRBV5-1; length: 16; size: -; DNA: TGCGCCAGCAGCTCTTCAGTTGGAGGGCAGAACTACGAGCAGTACTTC; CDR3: CASSSSVGGQNYEQYF